This T cell receptor (beta chain) comes out of a study of cytomegalovirus exposure and HLA in healthy donors. The PCR ran on 60 Vbeta and 13 Jbeta primers. Using immunoSEQ multiplex PCR, the repertoire was profiled, and TCRdb retains in-frame clones only, with some absent. Counted here are about 200,000 clones, about 81% occurring once; the ten biggest clones make up 2.5% to 3%. Germline CDR1 WNHNN, CDR2 SYGVQD (reference sequence). The trim removed 2 bases at V and 4 bases at J, leaving 3 bases unmatched. CDR3 length: 17 residues. This sequence joins TRBV10-1 and TRBJ2-1; 15 bases match TRBD2. The sample comprised PBMCs. The source of this sequence is a woman in her thirties or forties in good health and CMV-seronegative. As DNA, the CDR3 is TGCGCCAGCAGTGAGGGGACTAGCGGGAGGCGGTACAATGAGCAGTTCTTC. It specifies CASSEGTSGRRYNEQFF.